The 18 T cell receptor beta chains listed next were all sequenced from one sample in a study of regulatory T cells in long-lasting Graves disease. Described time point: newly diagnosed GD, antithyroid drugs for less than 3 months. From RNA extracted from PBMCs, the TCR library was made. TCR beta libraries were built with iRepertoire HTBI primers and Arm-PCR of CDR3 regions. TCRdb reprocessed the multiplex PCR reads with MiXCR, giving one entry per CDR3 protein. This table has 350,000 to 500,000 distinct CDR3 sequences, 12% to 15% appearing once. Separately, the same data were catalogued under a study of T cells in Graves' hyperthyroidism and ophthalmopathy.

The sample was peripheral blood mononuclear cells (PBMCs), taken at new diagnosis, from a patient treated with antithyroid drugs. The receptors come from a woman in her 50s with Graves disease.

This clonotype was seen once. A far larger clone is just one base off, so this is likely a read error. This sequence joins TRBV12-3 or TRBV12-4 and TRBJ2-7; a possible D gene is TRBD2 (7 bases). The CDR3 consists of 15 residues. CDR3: CASSYSGKRGYGQYF. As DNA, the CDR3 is TGTGCCAGCAGTTACAGCGGGAAAAGGGGGTACGGGCAGTACTTC.

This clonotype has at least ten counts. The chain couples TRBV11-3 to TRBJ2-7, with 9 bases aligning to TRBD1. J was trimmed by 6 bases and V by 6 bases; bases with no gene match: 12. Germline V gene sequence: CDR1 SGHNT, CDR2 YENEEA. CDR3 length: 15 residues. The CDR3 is CASSFNSGQGIEQYF. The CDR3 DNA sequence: TGTGCCAGCAGTTTCAACTCTGGACAGGGGATCGAGCAGTACTTC.

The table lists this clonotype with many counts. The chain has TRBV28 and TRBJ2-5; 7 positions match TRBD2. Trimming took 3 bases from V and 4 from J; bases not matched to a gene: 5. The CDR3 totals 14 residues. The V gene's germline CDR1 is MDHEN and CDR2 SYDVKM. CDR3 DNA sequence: TGTGCCAGCAGTTTGACGGGAGGTTCAGAGACCCAGTACTTC. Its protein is CASSLTGGSETQYF.

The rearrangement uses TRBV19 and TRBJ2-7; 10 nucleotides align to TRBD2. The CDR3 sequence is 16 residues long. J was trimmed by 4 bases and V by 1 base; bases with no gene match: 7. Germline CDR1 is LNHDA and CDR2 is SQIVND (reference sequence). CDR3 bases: TGTGCCAGTAGTATAGCGGCTAGCGGGAGCTTTTACGAGCAGTACTTC. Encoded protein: CASSIAASGSFYEQYF.

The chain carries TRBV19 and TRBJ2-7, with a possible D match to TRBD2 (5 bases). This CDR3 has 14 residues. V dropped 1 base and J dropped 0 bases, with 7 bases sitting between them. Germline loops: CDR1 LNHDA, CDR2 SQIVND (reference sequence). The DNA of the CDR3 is TGTGCCAGTAGTATAGTGGGAGCCTCCTACGAGCAGTACTTC. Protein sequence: CASSIVGASYEQYF.

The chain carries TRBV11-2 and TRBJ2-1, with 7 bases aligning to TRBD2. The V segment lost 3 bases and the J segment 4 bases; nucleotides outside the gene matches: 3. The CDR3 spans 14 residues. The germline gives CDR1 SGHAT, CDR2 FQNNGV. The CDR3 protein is CASSFQRGYNEQFF. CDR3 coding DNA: TGTGCCAGCAGCTTCCAGCGGGGTTACAATGAGCAGTTCTTC.

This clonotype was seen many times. This chain's CDR3 is CASSEQGLAGVRANTGELFF. The CDR3 DNA follows: TGTGCCAGCAGTGAACAAGGACTAGCGGGAGTCCGCGCGAACACCGGGGAGCTGTTTTTT. V and J are TRBV6-2 or TRBV6-3 and TRBJ2-2, with 13 bases matching TRBD2. CDR3 length: 20 amino acids. Germline CDR1 reads MNHEY; CDR2 reads SVGEGT. Trimming removed 5 bases from V and 0 bases from J; junction bases left unmatched: 12.

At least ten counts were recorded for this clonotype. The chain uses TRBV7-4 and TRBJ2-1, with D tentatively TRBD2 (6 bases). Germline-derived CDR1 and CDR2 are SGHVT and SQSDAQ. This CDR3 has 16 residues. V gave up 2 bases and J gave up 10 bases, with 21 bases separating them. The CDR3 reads CASSLISGVDIREQFF. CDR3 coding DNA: TGTGCCAGCAGCTTAATCTCGGGAGTGGACATAAGGGAGCAGTTCTTC. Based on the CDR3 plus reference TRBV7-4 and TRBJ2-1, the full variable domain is GAGVSQSPRYKVAKRGRDVALRCDSISGHVTLYWYRQTLGQGSEVLTYSQSDAQRDKSGRPSGRFSAERPERSVSTLKIQRTEQGDSAVYLCASSLISGVDIREQFFGPGTRLTVL.

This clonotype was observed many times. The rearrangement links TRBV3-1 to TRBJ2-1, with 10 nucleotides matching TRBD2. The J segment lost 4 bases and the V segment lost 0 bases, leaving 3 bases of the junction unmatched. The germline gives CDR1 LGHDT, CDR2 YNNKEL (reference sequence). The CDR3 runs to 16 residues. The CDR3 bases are TGTGCCAGCAGCCAAGAAGGGGGACTAGCGTACAATGAGCAGTTCTTC. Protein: CASSQEGGLAYNEQFF.

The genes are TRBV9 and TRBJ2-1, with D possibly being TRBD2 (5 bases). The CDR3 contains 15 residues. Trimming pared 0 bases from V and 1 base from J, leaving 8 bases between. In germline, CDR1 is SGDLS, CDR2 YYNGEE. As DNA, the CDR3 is TGTGCCAGCAGCGTAGCCGGGATTTCCTACAATGAGCAGTTCTTC. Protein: CASSVAGISYNEQFF.

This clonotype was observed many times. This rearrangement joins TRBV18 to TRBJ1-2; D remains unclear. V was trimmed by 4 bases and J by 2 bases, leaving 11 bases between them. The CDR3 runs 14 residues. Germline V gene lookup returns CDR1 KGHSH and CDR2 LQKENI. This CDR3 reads CASSLGSANYGYTF. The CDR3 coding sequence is TGTGCCAGCTCACTAGGATCTGCAAACTATGGCTACACCTTC.

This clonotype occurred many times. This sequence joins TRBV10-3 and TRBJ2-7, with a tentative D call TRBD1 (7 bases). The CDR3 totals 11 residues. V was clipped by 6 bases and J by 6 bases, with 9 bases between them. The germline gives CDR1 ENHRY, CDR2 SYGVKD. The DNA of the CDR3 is TGTGCCATCAGCAGGGGGGTCGAGCAGTACTTC. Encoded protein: CAISRGVEQYF.

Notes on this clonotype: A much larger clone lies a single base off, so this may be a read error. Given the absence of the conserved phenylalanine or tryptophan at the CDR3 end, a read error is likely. The CDR3 nucleotides are TGTGCCAGCAGTCCCAGGGCTCCCATCTACGAGCAGTACTCC. Residues: CASSPRAPIYEQYS. The J gene is TRBJ2-7, the V gene TRBV2, with a tentative D call TRBD1 (5 bases). V was shortened by 5 bases and J by 3 bases, with 14 bases between the two germline ends. Germline CDR1 SNHLY, CDR2 FYNNEI. The CDR3 has 14 amino acids.

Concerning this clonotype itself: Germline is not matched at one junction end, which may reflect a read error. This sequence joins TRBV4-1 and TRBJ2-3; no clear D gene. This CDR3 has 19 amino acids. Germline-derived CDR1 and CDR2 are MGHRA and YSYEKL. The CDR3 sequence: CASSQVTGLPVRSTDTQYF. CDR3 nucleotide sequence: TGTGCCAGCAGCCAAGTTACGGGTCTGCCAGTCCGCAGCACAGATACGCAGTATTTT.

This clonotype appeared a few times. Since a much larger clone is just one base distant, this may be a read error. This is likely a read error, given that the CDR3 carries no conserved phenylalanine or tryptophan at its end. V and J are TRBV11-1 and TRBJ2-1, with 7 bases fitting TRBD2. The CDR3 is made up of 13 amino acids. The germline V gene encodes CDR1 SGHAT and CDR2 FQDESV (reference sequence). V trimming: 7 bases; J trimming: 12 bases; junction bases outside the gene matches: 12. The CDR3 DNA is TGTGCCAGCACCCCGGGCGGGGGACTCGGGCAGTTCATC. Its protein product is CASTPGGGLGQFI.

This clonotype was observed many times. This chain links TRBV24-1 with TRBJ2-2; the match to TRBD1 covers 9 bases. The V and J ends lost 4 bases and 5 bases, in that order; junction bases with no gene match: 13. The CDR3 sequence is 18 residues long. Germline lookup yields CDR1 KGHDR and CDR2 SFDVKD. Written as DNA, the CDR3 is TGTGCCACCAGTGAACACCCGGGACAGGGATCCCTGACCGGGGAGCTGTTTTTT. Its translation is CATSEHPGQGSLTGELFF.

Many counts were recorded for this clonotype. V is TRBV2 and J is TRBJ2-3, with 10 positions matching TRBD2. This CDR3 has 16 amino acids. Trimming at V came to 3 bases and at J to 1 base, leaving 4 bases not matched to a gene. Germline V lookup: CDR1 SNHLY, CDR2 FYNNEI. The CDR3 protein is CASSELSGRGTDTQYF. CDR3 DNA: TGTGCCAGCAGTGAGCTGAGCGGGAGGGGCACAGATACGCAGTATTTT.

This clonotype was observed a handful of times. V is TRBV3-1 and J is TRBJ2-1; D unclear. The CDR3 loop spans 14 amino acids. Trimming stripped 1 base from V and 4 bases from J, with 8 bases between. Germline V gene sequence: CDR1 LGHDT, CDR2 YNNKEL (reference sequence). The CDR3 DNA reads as TGTGCCAGCAGCCAAGCTGCATTTTACAATGAGCAGTTCTTC. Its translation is CASSQAAFYNEQFF.